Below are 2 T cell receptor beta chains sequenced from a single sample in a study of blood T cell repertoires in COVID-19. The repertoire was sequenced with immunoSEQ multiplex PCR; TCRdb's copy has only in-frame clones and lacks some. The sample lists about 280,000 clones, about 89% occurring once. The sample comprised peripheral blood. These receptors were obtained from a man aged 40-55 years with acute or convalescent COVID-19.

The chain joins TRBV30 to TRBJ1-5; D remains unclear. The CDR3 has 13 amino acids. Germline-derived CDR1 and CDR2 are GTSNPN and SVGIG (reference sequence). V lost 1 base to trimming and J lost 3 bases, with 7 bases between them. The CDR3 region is CAWSASNNQPQHF. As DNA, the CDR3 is TGTGCCTGGAGTGCGAGTAACAATCAGCCCCAGCATTTT.

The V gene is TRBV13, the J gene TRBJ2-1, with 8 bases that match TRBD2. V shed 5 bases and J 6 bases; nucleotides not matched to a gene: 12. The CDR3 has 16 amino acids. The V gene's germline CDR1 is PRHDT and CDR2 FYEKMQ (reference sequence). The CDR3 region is CASSLQETSELNEQFF. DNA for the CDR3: TGTGCCAGCAGCCTTCAAGAGACTAGCGAGCTCAATGAGCAGTTCTTC. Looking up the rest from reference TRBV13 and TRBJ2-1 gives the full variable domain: AAGVIQSPRHLIKEKRETATLKCYPIPRHDTVYWYQQGPGQDPQFLISFYEKMQSDKGSIPDRFSAQQFSDYHSELNMSSLELGDSALYFCASSLQETSELNEQFFGPGTRLTVL.